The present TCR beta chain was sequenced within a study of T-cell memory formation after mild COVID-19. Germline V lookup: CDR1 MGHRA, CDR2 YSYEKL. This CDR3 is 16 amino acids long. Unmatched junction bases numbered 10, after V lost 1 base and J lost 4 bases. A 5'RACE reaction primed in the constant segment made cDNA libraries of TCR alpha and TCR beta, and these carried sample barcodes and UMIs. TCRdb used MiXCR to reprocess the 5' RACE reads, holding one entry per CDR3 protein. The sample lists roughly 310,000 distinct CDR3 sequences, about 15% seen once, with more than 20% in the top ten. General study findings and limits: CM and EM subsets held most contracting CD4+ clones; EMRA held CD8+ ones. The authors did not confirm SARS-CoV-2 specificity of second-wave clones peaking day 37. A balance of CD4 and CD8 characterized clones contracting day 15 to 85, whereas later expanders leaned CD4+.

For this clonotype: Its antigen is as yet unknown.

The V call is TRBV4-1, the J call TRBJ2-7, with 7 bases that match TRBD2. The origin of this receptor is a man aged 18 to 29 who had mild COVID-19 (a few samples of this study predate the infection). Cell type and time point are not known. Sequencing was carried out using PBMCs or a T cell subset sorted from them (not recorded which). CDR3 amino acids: CASSQALLATLYEQYF. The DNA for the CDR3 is TGCGCCAGCAGCCAAGCTTTACTAGCGACATTATACGAGCAGTACTTC.